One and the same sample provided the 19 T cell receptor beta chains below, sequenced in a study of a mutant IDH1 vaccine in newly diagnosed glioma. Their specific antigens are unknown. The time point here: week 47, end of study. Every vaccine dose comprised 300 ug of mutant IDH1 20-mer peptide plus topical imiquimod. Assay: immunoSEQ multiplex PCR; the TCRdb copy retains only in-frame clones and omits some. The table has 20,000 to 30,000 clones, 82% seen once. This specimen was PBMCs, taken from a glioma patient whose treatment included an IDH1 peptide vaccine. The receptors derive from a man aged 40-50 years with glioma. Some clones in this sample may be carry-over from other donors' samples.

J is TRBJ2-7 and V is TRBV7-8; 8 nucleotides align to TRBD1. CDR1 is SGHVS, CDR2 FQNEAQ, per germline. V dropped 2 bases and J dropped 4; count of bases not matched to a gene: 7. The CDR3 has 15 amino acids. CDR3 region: CASSLRGNRGYEQYF. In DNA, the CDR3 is TGTGCCAGCAGCTTAAGGGGGAACAGGGGGTACGAGCAGTACTTC.

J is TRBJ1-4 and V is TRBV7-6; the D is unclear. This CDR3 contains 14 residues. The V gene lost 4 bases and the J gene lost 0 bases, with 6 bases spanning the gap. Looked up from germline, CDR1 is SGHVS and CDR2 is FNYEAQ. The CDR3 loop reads CASSYTPTNEKLFF. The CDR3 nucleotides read TGTGCCAGCAGCTACACGCCAACTAATGAAAAACTGTTTTTT.

CDR3 in DNA: TGCGCCAGCAGCTTGGCTCAGGGCTTCACCGGGGAGCTGTTTTTT. Its translation is CASSLAQGFTGELFF. The genes are TRBV5-1 and TRBJ2-2; weak D call: TRBD1 (5 bases). This CDR3 is 15 amino acids long. V shed 0 bases and J shed 4 bases, with 10 bases lying between them. Germline V lookup: CDR1 SGHRS, CDR2 YFSETQ.

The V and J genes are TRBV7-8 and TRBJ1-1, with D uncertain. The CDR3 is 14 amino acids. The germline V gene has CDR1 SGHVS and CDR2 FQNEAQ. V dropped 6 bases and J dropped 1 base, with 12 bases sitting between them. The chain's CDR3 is CASSSGEGNTEAFF. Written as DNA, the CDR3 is TGTGCCAGCAGTTCCGGTGAGGGGAACACTGAAGCTTTCTTT.

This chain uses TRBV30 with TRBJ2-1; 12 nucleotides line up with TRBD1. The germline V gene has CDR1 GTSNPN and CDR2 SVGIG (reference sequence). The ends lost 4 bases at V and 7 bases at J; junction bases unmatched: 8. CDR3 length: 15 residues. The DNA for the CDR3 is TGTGCCTGGACATTAGGGGACAGGGGGCTGAATGAGCAGTTCTTC. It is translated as CAWTLGDRGLNEQFF.

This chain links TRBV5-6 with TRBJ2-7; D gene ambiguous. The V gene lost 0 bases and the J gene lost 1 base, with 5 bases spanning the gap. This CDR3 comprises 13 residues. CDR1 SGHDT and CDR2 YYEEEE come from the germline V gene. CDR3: CASSLASSYEQYF. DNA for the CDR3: TGTGCCAGCAGCTTGGCATCTTCCTACGAGCAGTACTTC. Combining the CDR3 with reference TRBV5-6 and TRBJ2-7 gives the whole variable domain DAGVTQSPTHLIKTRGQQVTLRCSPKSGHDTVSWYQQALGQGPQFIFQYYEEEERQRGNFPDRFSGHQFPNYSSELNVNALLLGDSALYLCASSLASSYEQYFGPGTRLTVT.

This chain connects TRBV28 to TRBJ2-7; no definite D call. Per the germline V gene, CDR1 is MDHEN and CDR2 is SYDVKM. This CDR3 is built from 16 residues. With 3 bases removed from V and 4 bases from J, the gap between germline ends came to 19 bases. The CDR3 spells CASSFPGSDLRYEQYF. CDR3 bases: TGTGCCAGCAGTTTTCCCGGATCCGATTTAAGATACGAGCAGTACTTC. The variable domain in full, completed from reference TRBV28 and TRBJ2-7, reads DVKVTQSSRYLVKRTGEKVFLECVQDMDHENMFWYRQDPGLGLRLIYFSYDVKMKEKGDIPEGYSVSREKKERFSLILESASTNQTSMYLCASSFPGSDLRYEQYFGPGTRLTVT.

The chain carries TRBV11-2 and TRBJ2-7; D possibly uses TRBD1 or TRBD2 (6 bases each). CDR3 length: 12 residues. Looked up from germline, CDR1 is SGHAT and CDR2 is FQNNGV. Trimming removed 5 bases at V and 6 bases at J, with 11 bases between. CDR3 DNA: TGTGCCAGCAGCACGCGGGACACCGAGCAGTACTTC. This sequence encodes CASSTRDTEQYF.

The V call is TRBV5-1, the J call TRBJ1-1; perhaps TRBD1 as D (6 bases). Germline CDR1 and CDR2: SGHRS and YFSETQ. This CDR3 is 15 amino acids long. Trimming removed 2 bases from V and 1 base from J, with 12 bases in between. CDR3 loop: CASSFAGQENTEAFF. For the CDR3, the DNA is TGCGCCAGCAGCTTCGCGGGACAAGAGAACACTGAAGCTTTCTTT.

CDR3 sequence reads: CASSAYIGQGGSEAFF. The DNA of the CDR3 is TGTGCCAGCAGCGCATATATCGGACAGGGAGGATCTGAAGCTTTCTTT. This chain connects TRBV9 to TRBJ1-1; 8 bases line up with TRBD1. Germline V gives CDR1 SGDLS, CDR2 YYNGEE. The CDR3 extends over 16 amino acids. Trimming took 3 bases from V and 6 from J; bases not matched to a gene: 13.

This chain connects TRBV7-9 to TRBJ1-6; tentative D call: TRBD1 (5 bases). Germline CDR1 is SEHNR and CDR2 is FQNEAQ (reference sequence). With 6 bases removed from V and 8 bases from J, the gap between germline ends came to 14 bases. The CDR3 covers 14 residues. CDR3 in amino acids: CASRGETADSPLHF. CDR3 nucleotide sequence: TGTGCCAGCAGGGGAGAGACAGCTGATTCACCCCTCCACTTT.

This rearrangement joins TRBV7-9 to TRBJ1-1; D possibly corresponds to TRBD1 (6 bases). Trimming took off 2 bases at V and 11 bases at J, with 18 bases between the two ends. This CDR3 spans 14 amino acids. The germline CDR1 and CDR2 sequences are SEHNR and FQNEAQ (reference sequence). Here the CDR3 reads CASSLREDTQGAFF. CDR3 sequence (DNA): TGTGCCAGCAGCTTACGAGAGGACACCCAGGGGGCTTTCTTT.

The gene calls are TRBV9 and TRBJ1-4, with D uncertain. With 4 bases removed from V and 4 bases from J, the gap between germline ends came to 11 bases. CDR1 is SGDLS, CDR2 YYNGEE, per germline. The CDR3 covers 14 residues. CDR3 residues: CASSPREYNEKLFF. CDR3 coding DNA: TGTGCCAGCAGCCCCCGCGAATATAATGAAAAACTGTTTTTT.

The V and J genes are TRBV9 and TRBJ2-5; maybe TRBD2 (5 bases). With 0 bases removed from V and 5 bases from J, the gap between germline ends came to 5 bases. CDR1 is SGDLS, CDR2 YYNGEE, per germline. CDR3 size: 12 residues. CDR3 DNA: TGTGCCAGCAGCGTAGCGGGGGAGACCCAGTACTTC. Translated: CASSVAGETQYF. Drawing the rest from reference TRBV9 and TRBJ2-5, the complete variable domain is DSGVTQTPKHLITATGQRVTLRCSPRSGDLSVYWYQQSLDQGLQFLIQYYNGEERAKGNILERFSAQQFPDLHSELNLSSLELGDSALYFCASSVAGETQYFGPGTRLLVL.

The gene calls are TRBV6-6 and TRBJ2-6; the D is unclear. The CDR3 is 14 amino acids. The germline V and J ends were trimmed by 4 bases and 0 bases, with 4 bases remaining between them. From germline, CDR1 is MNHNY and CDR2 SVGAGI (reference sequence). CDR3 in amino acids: CASSFFSGANVLTF. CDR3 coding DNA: TGTGCCAGCAGTTTTTTCTCTGGGGCCAACGTCCTGACTTTC.

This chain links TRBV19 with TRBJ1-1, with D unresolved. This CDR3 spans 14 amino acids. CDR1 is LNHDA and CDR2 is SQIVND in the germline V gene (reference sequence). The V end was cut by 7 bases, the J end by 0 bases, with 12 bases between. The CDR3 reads CASNDFGVNTEAFF. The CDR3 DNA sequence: TGTGCCAGTAATGATTTTGGAGTGAACACTGAAGCTTTCTTT.

Written as DNA, the CDR3 is TGTGCCATCAGTAGGGGACAGGCCTATGGCTACACCTTC. This translates into CAISRGQAYGYTF. The chain carries TRBV10-3 and TRBJ1-2; 8 nucleotides line up with TRBD1. Germline trimming cut 5 bases from V and 4 bases from J; bases unmatched to any gene: 3. The CDR3 spans 13 residues. CDR1 ENHRY and CDR2 SYGVKD come from the germline V gene.

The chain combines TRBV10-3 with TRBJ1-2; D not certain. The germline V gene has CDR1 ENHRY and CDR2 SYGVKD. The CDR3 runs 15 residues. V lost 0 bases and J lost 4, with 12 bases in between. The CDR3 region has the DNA TGTGCCATCAGTGAGTCGATGGCGGACGGCTATGGCTACACCTTC. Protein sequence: CAISESMADGYGYTF.

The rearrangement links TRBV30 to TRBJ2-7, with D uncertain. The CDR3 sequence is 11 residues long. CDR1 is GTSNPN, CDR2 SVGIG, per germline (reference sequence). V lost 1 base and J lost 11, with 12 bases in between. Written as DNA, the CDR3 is TGTGCCTGGAGTGGGGGTGGAGATGAGTACTTC. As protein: CAWSGGGDEYF.